One and the same sample provided the 6 T cell receptor beta chains below, sequenced in a study of regulatory T cells in long-lasting Graves disease. Time point denoted: newly diagnosed GD, antithyroid drugs for less than 3 months. The authors made the TCR library using RNA they extracted from PBMCs. Construction of TCR beta libraries relied on iRepertoire HTBI primers and on Arm-PCR targeting CDR3 regions. TCRdb processed the multiplex PCR reads anew with MiXCR; each CDR3 protein has one entry. The table includes approximately 400,000 distinct CDR3 sequences, 15% detected once. Separately, the same data were catalogued under a study of T cells in Graves' hyperthyroidism and ophthalmopathy.

The specimen was peripheral blood mononuclear cells (PBMCs), collected at new diagnosis, from a patient treated with antithyroid drugs. These receptors all come from a woman aged 25 to 39 with Graves disease.

The rearrangement uses TRBV19 and TRBJ2-5, with 8 bases aligning to TRBD2. The CDR3 loop spans 15 amino acids. The V gene end was trimmed by 5 bases and the J gene end by 1 base; junction bases not matched to a gene: 6. The V gene's germline CDR1 is LNHDA and CDR2 SQIVND (reference sequence). The CDR3 sequence: CASSVYGTSQETQYF. CDR3 in DNA: TGTGCCAGTAGTGTCTACGGGACTAGCCAAGAGACCCAGTACTTC.

This clonotype occurred many times. Here the CDR3 DNA reads TGCAGTGCTAGCATGCGGGAACCCTACGAGCAGTACTTC. It translates to CSASMREPYEQYF. The genes are TRBV20-1 and TRBJ2-7; TRBD2 might be the D (6 bases). The CDR3 covers 13 residues. Trimming removed 3 bases from V and 2 bases from J, with 11 bases in between. Germline CDR1 and CDR2: DFQATT and SNEGSKA (reference sequence).

V is TRBV10-3 and J is TRBJ2-3; possibly TRBD1 or TRBD2 for D (6 bases each). The CDR3 is 16 residues long. Germline-derived CDR1 and CDR2 are ENHRY and SYGVKD. V lost 7 bases, J lost 11 bases, and 28 bases lay in between. CDR3 loop: CAINERGDPSYNEQYF. CDR3 coding DNA: TGTGCCATCAACGAGAGGGGGGACCCCTCCTACAATGAGCAGTATTTT.

This clonotype has at least ten counts. The chain couples TRBV7-3 to TRBJ2-1; 12 bases match TRBD2. Trimming cost V 1 base and J 7 bases; bases outside gene matches: 8. The CDR3 is 17 residues long. Germline loops: CDR1 SGHTA, CDR2 FQGTGA. CDR3 protein: CASSLIASGRARNEQFF. In DNA, the CDR3 is TGTGCCAGCAGCTTAATAGCTAGCGGGAGGGCCAGGAATGAGCAGTTCTTC.

The V gene is TRBV19, the J gene TRBJ1-5; 7 positions agree with TRBD1. J lost 0 bases, V lost 9 bases, and 5 bases had no gene match. The CDR3 consists of 14 residues. Germline lookup yields CDR1 LNHDA and CDR2 SQIVND (reference sequence). CDR3 DNA: TGTGCCAGCACACAGGGGTATAGCAATCAGCCCCAGCATTTT. Its protein product is CASTQGYSNQPQHF.

The table lists this clonotype with many counts. This chain links TRBV6-5 with TRBJ2-2; D is undetermined. CDR3 size: 14 residues. Trimming cost V 2 bases and J 6 bases, with 10 bases left between them. The germline V gene encodes CDR1 MNHEY and CDR2 SVGAGI. CDR3 sequence (DNA): TGTGCCAGCAGTTACGCAACCCGACCCGGGGAGCTGTTTTTT. Translated, it gives CASSYATRPGELFF.